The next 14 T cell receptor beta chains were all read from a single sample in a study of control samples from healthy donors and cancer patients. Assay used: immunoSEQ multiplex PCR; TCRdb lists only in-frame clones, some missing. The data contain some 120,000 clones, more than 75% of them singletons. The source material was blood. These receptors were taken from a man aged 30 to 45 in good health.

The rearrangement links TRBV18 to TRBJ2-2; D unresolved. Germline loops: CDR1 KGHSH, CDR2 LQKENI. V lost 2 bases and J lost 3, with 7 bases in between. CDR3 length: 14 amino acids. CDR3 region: CASSPASYTGELFF. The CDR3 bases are TGTGCCAGCTCACCAGCATCGTACACCGGGGAGCTGTTTTTT.

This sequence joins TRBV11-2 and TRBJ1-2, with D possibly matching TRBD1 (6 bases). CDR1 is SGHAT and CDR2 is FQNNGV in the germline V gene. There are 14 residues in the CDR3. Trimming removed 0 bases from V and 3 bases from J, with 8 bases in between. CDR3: CASSLDPGDYGYTF. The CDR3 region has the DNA TGTGCCAGCAGCTTAGATCCAGGGGACTATGGCTACACCTTC.

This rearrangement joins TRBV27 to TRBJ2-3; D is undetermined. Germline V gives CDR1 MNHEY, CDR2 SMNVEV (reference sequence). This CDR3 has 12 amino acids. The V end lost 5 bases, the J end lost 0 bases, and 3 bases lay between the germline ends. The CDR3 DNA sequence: TGTGCCAGCAGTGGGAGCACAGATACGCAGTATTTT. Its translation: CASSGSTDTQYF.

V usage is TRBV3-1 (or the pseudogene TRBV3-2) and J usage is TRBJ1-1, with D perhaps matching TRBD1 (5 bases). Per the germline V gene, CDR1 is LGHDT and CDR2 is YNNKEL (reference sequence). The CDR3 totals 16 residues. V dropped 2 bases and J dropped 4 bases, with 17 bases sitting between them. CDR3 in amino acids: CASSQWGGDVGTEAFF. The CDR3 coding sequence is TGTGCCAGCAGCCAATGGGGAGGGGACGTGGGCACTGAAGCTTTCTTT.

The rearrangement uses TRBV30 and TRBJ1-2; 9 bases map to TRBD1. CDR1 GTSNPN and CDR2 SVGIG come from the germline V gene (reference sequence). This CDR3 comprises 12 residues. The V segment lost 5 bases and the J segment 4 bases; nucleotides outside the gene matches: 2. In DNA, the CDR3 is TGTGCCTGGTCGGGACAGGGCTATGGCTACACCTTC. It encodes CAWSGQGYGYTF.

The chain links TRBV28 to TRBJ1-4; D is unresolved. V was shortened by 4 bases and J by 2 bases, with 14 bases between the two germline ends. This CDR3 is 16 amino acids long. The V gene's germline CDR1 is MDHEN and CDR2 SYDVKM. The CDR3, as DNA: TGTGCCAGCAGTTCCGGCACTCTATTGACTAATGAAAAACTGTTTTTT. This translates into CASSSGTLLTNEKLFF.

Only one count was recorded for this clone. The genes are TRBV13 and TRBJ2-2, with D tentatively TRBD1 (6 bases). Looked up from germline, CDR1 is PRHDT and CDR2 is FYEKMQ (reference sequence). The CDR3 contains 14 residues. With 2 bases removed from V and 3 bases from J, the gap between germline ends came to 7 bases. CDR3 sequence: CASSLTGHTGELFF. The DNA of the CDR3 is TGTGCCAGCAGCTTAACAGGGCACACCGGGGAGCTGTTTTTT.

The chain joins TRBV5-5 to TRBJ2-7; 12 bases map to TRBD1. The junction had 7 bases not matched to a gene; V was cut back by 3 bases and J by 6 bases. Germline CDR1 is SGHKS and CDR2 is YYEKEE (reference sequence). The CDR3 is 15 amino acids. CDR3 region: CASSSSGTGGGEQYF. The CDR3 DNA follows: TGTGCCAGCAGCTCATCCGGGACAGGGGGCGGCGAGCAGTACTTC. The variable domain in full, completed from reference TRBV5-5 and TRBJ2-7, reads DAGVTQSPTHLIKTRGQQVTLRCSPISGHKSVSWYQQVLGQGPQFIFQYYEKEERGRGNFPDRFSARQFPNYSSELNVNALLLGDSALYLCASSSSGTGGGEQYFGPGTRLTVT.

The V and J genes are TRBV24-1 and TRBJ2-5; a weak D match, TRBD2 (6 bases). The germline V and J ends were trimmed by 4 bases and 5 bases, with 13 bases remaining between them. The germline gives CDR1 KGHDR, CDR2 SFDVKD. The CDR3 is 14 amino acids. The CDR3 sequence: CATSEGGSLETQYF. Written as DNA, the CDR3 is TGTGCCACCAGTGAAGGAGGGAGTTTGGAGACCCAGTACTTC.

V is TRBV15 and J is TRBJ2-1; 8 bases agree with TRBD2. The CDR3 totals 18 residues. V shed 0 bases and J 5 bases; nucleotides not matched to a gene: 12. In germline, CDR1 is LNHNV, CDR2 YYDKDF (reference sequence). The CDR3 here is CATSRDQFGRGVNNEQFF. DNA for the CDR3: TGTGCCACCAGCAGAGATCAATTCGGGCGGGGGGTGAACAATGAGCAGTTCTTC. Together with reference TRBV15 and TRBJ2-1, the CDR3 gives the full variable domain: DAMVIQNPRYQVTQFGKPVTLSCSQTLNHNVMYWYQQKSSQAPKLLFHYYDKDFNNEADTPDNFQSRRPNTSFCFLDIRSPGLGDTAMYLCATSRDQFGRGVNNEQFFGPGTRLTVL.

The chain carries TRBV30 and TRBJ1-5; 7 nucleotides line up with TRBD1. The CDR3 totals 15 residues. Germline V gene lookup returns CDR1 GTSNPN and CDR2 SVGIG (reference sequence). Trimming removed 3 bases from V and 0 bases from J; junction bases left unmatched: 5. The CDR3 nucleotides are TGTGCCTGGAGCGGGGGACAGTATAGCAATCAGCCCCAGCATTTT. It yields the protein CAWSGGQYSNQPQHF. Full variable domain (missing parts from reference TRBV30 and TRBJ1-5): SQTIHQWPATLVQPVGSPLSLECTVEGTSNPNLYWYRQAAGRGLQLLFYSVGIGQISSEVPQNLSASRPQDRQFILSSKKLLLSDSGFYLCAWSGGQYSNQPQHFGDGTRLSIL.

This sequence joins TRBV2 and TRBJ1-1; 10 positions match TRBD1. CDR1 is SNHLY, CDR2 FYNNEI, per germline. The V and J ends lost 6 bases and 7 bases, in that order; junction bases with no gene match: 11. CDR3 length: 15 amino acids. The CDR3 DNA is TGTGCCAGCAGGCCTCCGGACAGGGGGAACGGTGAAGCTTTCTTT. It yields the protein CASRPPDRGNGEAFF. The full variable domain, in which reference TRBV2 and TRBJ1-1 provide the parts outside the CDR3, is EPEVTQTPSHQVTQMGQEVILRCVPISNHLYFYWYRQILGQKVEFLVSFYNNEISEKSEIFDDQFSVERPDGSNFTLKIRSTKLEDSAMYFCASRPPDRGNGEAFFGQGTRLTVV.

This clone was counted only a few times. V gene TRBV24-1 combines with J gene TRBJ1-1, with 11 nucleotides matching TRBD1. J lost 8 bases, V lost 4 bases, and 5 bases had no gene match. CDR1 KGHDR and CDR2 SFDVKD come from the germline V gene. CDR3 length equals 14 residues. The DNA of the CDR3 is TGTGCCACCAGTGAAACTGGGACAGGGGGGGAAGCTTTCTTT. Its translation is CATSETGTGGEAFF.

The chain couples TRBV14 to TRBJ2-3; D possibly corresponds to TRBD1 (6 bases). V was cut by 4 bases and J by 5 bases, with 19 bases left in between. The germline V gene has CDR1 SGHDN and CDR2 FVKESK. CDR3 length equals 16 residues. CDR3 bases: TGTGCCAGCAGCCGATTTCAAGGCAGGGGAGAAGATACGCAGTATTTT. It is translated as CASSRFQGRGEDTQYF.